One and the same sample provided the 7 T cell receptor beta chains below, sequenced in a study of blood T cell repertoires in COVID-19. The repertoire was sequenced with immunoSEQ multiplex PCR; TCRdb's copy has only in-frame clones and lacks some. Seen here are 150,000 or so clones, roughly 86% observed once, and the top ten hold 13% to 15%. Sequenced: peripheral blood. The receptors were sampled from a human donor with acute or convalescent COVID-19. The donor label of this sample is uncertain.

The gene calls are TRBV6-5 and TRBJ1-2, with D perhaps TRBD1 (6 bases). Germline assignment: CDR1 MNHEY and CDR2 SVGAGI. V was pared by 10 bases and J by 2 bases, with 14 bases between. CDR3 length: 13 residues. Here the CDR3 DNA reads TGTGCCACAGTGAAAACAGGGAACTATGGCTACACCTTC. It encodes CATVKTGNYGYTF.

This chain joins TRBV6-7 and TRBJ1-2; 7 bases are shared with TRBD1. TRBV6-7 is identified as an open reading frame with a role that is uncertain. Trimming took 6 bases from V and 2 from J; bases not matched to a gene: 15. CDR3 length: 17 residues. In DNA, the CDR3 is TGTGCCAGCAGGACCCTCGTTTACAGGGGTTCCAACTATGGCTACACCTTC. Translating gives CASRTLVYRGSNYGYTF.

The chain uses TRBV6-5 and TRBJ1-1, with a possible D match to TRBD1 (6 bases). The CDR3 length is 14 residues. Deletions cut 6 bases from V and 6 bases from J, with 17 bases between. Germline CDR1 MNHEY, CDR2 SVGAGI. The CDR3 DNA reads TGTGCCAGCAGGGCGAGGGCCGACAGGCCTGAAGCTTTCTTT. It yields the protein CASRARADRPEAFF.

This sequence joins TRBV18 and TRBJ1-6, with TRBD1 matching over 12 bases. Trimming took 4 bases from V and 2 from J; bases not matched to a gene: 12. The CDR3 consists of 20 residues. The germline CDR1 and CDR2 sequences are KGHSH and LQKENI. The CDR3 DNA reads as TGTGCCAGCTCACAAACCGGGACAGGGGGCGCGAGCACCTATAATTCACCCCTCCACTTT. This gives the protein CASSQTGTGGASTYNSPLHF.

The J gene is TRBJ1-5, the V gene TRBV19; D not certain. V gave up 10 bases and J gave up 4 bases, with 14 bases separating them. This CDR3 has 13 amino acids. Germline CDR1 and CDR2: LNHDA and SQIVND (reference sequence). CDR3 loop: CAISGGRNQPQHF. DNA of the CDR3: TGTGCCATATCAGGAGGGAGGAATCAGCCCCAGCATTTT.

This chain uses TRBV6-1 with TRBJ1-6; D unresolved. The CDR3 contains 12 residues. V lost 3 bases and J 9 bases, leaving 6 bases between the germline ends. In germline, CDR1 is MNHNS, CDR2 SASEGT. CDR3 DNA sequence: TGTGCCAGCAGTGAGCGGGGTTCACCCCTCCACTTT. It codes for CASSERGSPLHF.

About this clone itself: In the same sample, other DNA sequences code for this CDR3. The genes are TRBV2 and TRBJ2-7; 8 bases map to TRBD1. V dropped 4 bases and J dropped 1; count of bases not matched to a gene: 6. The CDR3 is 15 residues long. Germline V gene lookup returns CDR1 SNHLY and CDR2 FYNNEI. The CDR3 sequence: CASSGRDRRSYEQYF. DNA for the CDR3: TGTGCCAGCAGTGGCCGGGACAGGCGTTCCTACGAGCAGTACTTC.